These 24 T cell receptor beta chains were sequenced from one sample in a study of siplizumab effects on memory and regulatory T cells. Repertoires were generated with immunoSEQ multiplex PCR, while TCRdb's copy carries only in-frame clones and drops some. The sample lists approximately 48,000 clones, over 90% occurring once. What was sequenced was CD8+ T cells sorted from blood. These receptor sequences come from a human donor in good health.

The V call is TRBV2, the J call TRBJ1-5; D is perhaps TRBD1 (5 bases). V lost 4 bases and J lost 6, with 10 bases in between. Germline-derived CDR1 and CDR2 are SNHLY and FYNNEI. The CDR3 contains 13 residues. The CDR3, as DNA: TGTGCCAGCAGTGTCCAGGGAGGTCAGCCCCAGCATTTT. Its translation: CASSVQGGQPQHF. The whole variable domain, remainder taken from reference TRBV2 and TRBJ1-5, is EPEVTQTPSHQVTQMGQEVILRCVPISNHLYFYWYRQILGQKVEFLVSFYNNEISEKSEIFDDQFSVERPDGSNFTLKIRSTKLEDSAMYFCASSVQGGQPQHFGDGTRLSIL.

The chain couples TRBV9 to TRBJ2-3, with D possibly matching TRBD2 (5 bases). Germline-derived CDR1 and CDR2 are SGDLS and YYNGEE. Between the trimmed V and J ends, which lost 4 bases and 3 bases, there was a span of 6 bases. The CDR3 covers 12 residues. CDR3 amino acids: CASSPGTDTQYF. CDR3 in DNA: TGTGCCAGCAGCCCGGGAACAGATACGCAGTATTTT.

This clone was counted once. The rearrangement joins TRBV15 to TRBJ1-4, with 9 bases aligning to TRBD1. This CDR3 is 15 amino acids long. Trimming removed 5 bases from V and 6 bases from J; junction bases left unmatched: 7. Germline CDR1 LNHNV, CDR2 YYDKDF (reference sequence). This CDR3 reads CATSQSRQGDEKLFF. The CDR3 DNA reads TGTGCCACCAGCCAATCCCGACAGGGGGATGAAAAACTGTTTTTT.

This chain joins TRBV11-2 and TRBJ2-7; maybe TRBD1 (5 bases). The CDR3 extends over 14 amino acids. V lost 9 bases and J 2 bases, leaving 17 bases between the germline ends. The V gene's germline CDR1 is SGHAT and CDR2 FQNNGV. CDR3 nucleotide sequence: TGTGCCAGTAAAGACAGACAGAATACCTACGAGCAGTACTTC. Translation gives CASKDRQNTYEQYF.

Here the CDR3 DNA reads TGTGCCAGCAGCGTAGGAGACGGGGAGCTGTTTTTT. This sequence encodes CASSVGDGELFF. The chain combines TRBV9 with TRBJ2-2; D is undetermined. The germline V gene has CDR1 SGDLS and CDR2 YYNGEE. The germline V and J ends were trimmed by 0 bases and 7 bases, with 4 bases remaining between them. This CDR3 has 12 amino acids.

V gene TRBV9 combines with J gene TRBJ1-5; no firm D call. This CDR3 comprises 14 residues. Germline lookup yields CDR1 SGDLS and CDR2 YYNGEE. The V gene lost 4 bases and the J gene lost 6 bases, with 14 bases spanning the gap. As DNA, the CDR3 is TGTGCCAGCAGCCCGGGTGGATTCGGTCAGCCCCAGCATTTT. Residues: CASSPGGFGQPQHF.

The chain combines TRBV5-1 with TRBJ1-1; possibly TRBD1 for D (5 bases). The length of the CDR3 is 15 residues. The V end lost 0 bases, the J end lost 4 bases, and 13 bases lay between the germline ends. Germline CDR1 is SGHRS and CDR2 is YFSETQ. The CDR3 nucleotides are TGCGCCAGCAGCTTGGGATGGGGGGAAGGCACTGAAGCTTTCTTT. This gives the protein CASSLGWGEGTEAFF. Supplemented by reference TRBV5-1 and TRBJ1-1, the full variable domain reads KAGVTQTPRYLIKTRGQQVTLSCSPISGHRSVSWYQQTPGQGLQFLFEYFSETQRNKGNFPGRFSGRQFSNSRSEMNVSTLELGDSALYLCASSLGWGEGTEAFFGQGTRLTVV.

The chain combines TRBV19 with TRBJ1-1, with a possible D match to TRBD1 (5 bases). The germline V and J ends were trimmed by 3 bases and 11 bases, with 28 bases remaining between them. This CDR3 has 17 amino acids. Germline values: CDR1 LNHDA, CDR2 SQIVND (reference sequence). CDR3 bases: TGTGCCAGTAGTATTTTGGCTTACGGGACTTATAGACGTGGGGCTTTCTTT. Translating gives CASSILAYGTYRRGAFF.

The chain links TRBV4-1 to TRBJ2-7; D is uncertain. Trimming left V 0 bases short and J 0 bases short, with 3 bases between. The germline CDR1 and CDR2 sequences are MGHRA and YSYEKL. The CDR3 runs to 13 residues. CDR3 protein: CASSQDTSYEQYF. As DNA, the CDR3 is TGCGCCAGCAGCCAAGACACCTCCTACGAGCAGTACTTC.

The chain employs TRBV11-2 and TRBJ2-1; perhaps TRBD1 as D (6 bases). CDR3 length equals 12 residues. Between the trimmed V and J ends, which lost 5 bases and 14 bases, there was a span of 16 bases. Germline CDR1 reads SGHAT; CDR2 reads FQNNGV. The CDR3: CASSTSPGHKFF. CDR3 DNA sequence: TGTGCCAGCAGCACATCTCCGGGACATAAGTTCTTC.

V usage is TRBV28 and J usage is TRBJ2-2; no reliable D call. Trimming stripped 6 bases from V and 6 bases from J, with 17 bases between. The germline CDR1 and CDR2 sequences are MDHEN and SYDVKM. The CDR3 is 15 amino acids. The CDR3 nucleotides are TGTGCCAGCAGCCCGAACCCTAGTTCCCCCGGGGAGCTGTTTTTT. The encoded protein is CASSPNPSSPGELFF.

This chain connects TRBV18 to TRBJ2-1; possible D gene TRBD2, 5 bases. The CDR3 extends over 15 amino acids. Trimming removed 6 bases at V and 6 bases at J, with 18 bases between. Per germline, CDR1 KGHSH and CDR2 LQKENI. The CDR3 spells CASSDDYNSFNEQFF. In DNA form, the CDR3 reads TGTGCCAGCTCGGACGACTACAATTCTTTCAATGAGCAGTTCTTC.

The rearrangement joins TRBV7-9 to TRBJ2-3; 9 bases fit TRBD2. Germline CDR1 reads SEHNR; CDR2 reads FQNEAQ (reference sequence). V dropped 8 bases and J dropped 4; count of bases not matched to a gene: 10. This CDR3 comprises 15 residues. CDR3 residues: CASGDLAGNPDTQYF. DNA for the CDR3: TGTGCCAGCGGCGACCTAGCGGGAAACCCAGATACGCAGTATTTT.

Turning to this clone: The identical CDR3 is also encoded by other nucleotide sequences in the sample. The rearrangement joins TRBV5-1 to TRBJ2-7, with D unclear. Germline CDR1 is SGHRS and CDR2 is YFSETQ. The CDR3 length is 11 residues. Trimming removed 0 bases from V and 4 bases from J, with 2 bases in between. This CDR3 reads CASSLGYEQYF. The CDR3 region has the DNA TGCGCCAGCAGCTTGGGGTACGAGCAGTACTTC.

This sequence joins TRBV7-9 and TRBJ2-1, with 16 bases lining up with TRBD2. CDR1 is SEHNR, CDR2 FQNEAQ, per germline (reference sequence). With V trimmed by 2 bases and J by 5 bases, 6 bases remained unmatched. CDR3 length equals 18 residues. As DNA, the CDR3 is TGTGCCAGCAGCTTAAGGGGACTAGCGGGAGGGGAGAACAATGAGCAGTTCTTC. Its protein is CASSLRGLAGGENNEQFF.

V and J are TRBV9 and TRBJ2-7, with D possibly TRBD1 on 6 matching bases. The V end was cut by 4 bases, the J end by 6 bases, with 17 bases between. This CDR3 has 14 amino acids. Germline CDR1 and CDR2: SGDLS and YYNGEE. CDR3 coding DNA: TGTGCCAGCAGCCAGCTAACAGGGTTGCGCGAGCAGTACTTC. Residues: CASSQLTGLREQYF.

The chain carries TRBV28 and TRBJ2-3, with 9 bases identical to TRBD2. The CDR3 runs to 13 residues. The germline CDR1 and CDR2 sequences are MDHEN and SYDVKM. Trimming took 1 base from V and 8 from J; bases not matched to a gene: 1. The CDR3 protein is CASSLSAGGTQYF. The CDR3 coding sequence is TGTGCCAGCAGTTTATCAGCGGGAGGTACGCAGTATTTT.

The chain employs TRBV19 and TRBJ1-4, with a tentative D call TRBD1 (5 bases). Trimming removed 8 bases from V and 0 bases from J, with 10 bases in between. This CDR3 has 14 amino acids. From germline, CDR1 is LNHDA and CDR2 SQIVND (reference sequence). CDR3 in DNA: TGTGCCAGTGGGGCAGACTCAACTAATGAAAAACTGTTTTTT. Translation gives CASGADSTNEKLFF. Using reference TRBV19 and TRBJ1-4 for the parts outside the CDR3, the full variable domain is DGGITQSPKYLFRKEGQNVTLSCEQNLNHDAMYWYRQDPGQGLRLIYYSQIVNDFQKGDIAEGYSVSREKKESFPLTVTSAQKNPTAFYLCASGADSTNEKLFFGSGTQLSVL.

V gene TRBV6-4 combines with J gene TRBJ2-3; D is ambiguous. Looked up from germline, CDR1 is MRHNA and CDR2 is SNTAGT. The CDR3 length is 15 residues. Trimming cost V 3 bases and J 5 bases, with 15 bases left between them. CDR3: CASSDSPRLGDTQYF. The CDR3 DNA reads as TGTGCCAGCAGTGATTCTCCCAGGCTAGGAGATACGCAGTATTTT.

The chain joins TRBV11-2 to TRBJ1-2; possibly TRBD1 for D (6 bases). The CDR3 covers 15 residues. V shed 1 base and J shed 8 bases, with 17 bases lying between them. Germline values: CDR1 SGHAT, CDR2 FQNNGV. CDR3 DNA sequence: TGTGCCAGCAGCTTAGGTCGGGGGGCCCCCCCCGGCTACACCTTC. Amino acid sequence: CASSLGRGAPPGYTF. Variable domain in full (rest from reference TRBV11-2 and TRBJ1-2): EAGVAQSPRYKIIEKRQSVAFWCNPISGHATLYWYQQILGQGPKLLIQFQNNGVVDDSQLPKDRFSAERLKGVDSTLKIQPAKLEDSAVYLCASSLGRGAPPGYTFGSGTRLTVV.

The V call is TRBV10-2, the J call TRBJ2-7, with D unresolved. This CDR3 region has 11 residues. The germline CDR1 and CDR2 sequences are WSHSY and SAAADI. V gave up 2 bases and J gave up 7 bases, with 6 bases separating them. CDR3 coding DNA: TGCGCCAGCAGTGAGGTGACAGAGCAGTACTTC. Its translation: CASSEVTEQYF.

This sequence joins TRBV27 and TRBJ2-5; D gene unclear. The germline gives CDR1 MNHEY, CDR2 SMNVEV (reference sequence). The CDR3 loop spans 18 amino acids. Trimming took 0 bases from V and 5 from J, leaving 22 bases between them. The CDR3 region has the DNA TGTGCCAGCAGTTTATCAGCTGGGGATTCCGCGAGGAGTGAGACCCAGTACTTC. It specifies CASSLSAGDSARSETQYF.

This clone was recorded only once. The V and J genes are TRBV28 and TRBJ2-3; possibly TRBD1 for D (6 bases). Trimming shortened V by 3 bases and J by 4 bases, and 20 bases separated the two germline ends. Germline V gene data show CDR1 as MDHEN and CDR2 as SYDVKM. The CDR3 totals 17 residues. CDR3 in DNA: TGTGCCAGCAGTTTGGTCCGAGTGGACAGAGTTCCAGATACGCAGTATTTT. This translates into CASSLVRVDRVPDTQYF.

The V call is TRBV11-2, the J call TRBJ2-7; either TRBD1 or TRBD2 may fit D (5 bases each). Trimming cost V 4 bases and J 2 bases, with 12 bases left between them. This CDR3 comprises 14 residues. CDR1 SGHAT and CDR2 FQNNGV come from the germline V gene. The CDR3 region is CASSSEGTAYEQYF. The DNA for the CDR3 is TGTGCCAGCAGCTCCGAGGGGACCGCCTACGAGCAGTACTTC. Supplemented by reference TRBV11-2 and TRBJ2-7, the full variable domain reads EAGVAQSPRYKIIEKRQSVAFWCNPISGHATLYWYQQILGQGPKLLIQFQNNGVVDDSQLPKDRFSAERLKGVDSTLKIQPAKLEDSAVYLCASSSEGTAYEQYFGPGTRLTVT.